The present TCR beta chain was sequenced within a study of OX40 agonist ivuxolimab in advanced cancers. In the study overall: Patients were treated with ivuxolimab, an agonistic anti-OX40 (CD134) antibody. A partial response was reached by three patients: one with hepatocellular carcinoma and two with cutaneous melanoma.

Study observations and caveats: The CD4+ and CD8+ T cells in the blood had expanded clonally by week 6 at 0.1 to 3.0 mg/kg. Expanded clones belonging to CD8+ T cells outnumbered, on average, those of CD4+.

Per germline, CDR1 PRHDT and CDR2 FYEKMQ (reference sequence). The CDR3 spans 16 residues. Unmatched junction bases numbered 11, after V lost 5 bases and J lost 4 bases. Sequenced by immunoSEQ multiplex PCR; TCRdb stores in-frame clones only, minus some. The sample lists tens of thousands of clones, around 86% seen once, with over 1% in the top ten. In regard to this clone: The antigen is not known.

The V and J genes are TRBV13 and TRBJ2-3; 8 nucleotides align to TRBD2. The source was CD4+ or CD8+ T cells sorted from blood, collected in a trial of the OX40 agonist ivuxolimab. This TCR was sampled from an adult with an advanced solid tumor such as melanoma, head and neck, liver or kidney cancer. The CDR3 reads CASSRTLSGRADTQYF. The CDR3 DNA follows: TGTGCCAGCAGCCGGACGTTGAGCGGGAGAGCAGATACGCAGTATTTT.